This T cell receptor beta chain stems from a study of blood T cell repertoires in COVID-19. Study background: Samples taken during acute and convalescent COVID-19 were collected in the United States, Italy and Spain.

Worth noting for this clone: This sample also contains other DNA sequences that code for the same CDR3.

Per the authors' pipeline: Reference gene primers were amplified, and this amplification served to estimate nucleated cell counts. Libraries were prepared by immunoSEQ multiplex PCR; TCRdb keeps only in-frame clonotypes and omits some of them. V, J and clone size were drawn from that table, and D and trimming were deduced from the DNA. This table holds under 300,000 clones, approximately 81% found once. V was pared by 5 bases and J by 2 bases, with 3 bases of the junction left unmatched. Per germline, CDR1 MNHEY and CDR2 SMNVEV (reference sequence). There are 14 residues in the CDR3. People in the exposed group encountered a COVID-19 case within 2 weeks before entering the study.

This rearrangement joins TRBV27 to TRBJ1-5; 7 positions match TRBD1. Sequencing was done on a sample of PBMCs or T cells enriched from blood (not recorded which). The receptor comes from a woman between 45 and 60 years old who had been exposed to COVID-19. The CDR3 DNA reads as TGTGCCAGCAGTCCCGGGACAGGCAATCAGCCCCAGCATTTT. Translated: CASSPGTGNQPQHF.